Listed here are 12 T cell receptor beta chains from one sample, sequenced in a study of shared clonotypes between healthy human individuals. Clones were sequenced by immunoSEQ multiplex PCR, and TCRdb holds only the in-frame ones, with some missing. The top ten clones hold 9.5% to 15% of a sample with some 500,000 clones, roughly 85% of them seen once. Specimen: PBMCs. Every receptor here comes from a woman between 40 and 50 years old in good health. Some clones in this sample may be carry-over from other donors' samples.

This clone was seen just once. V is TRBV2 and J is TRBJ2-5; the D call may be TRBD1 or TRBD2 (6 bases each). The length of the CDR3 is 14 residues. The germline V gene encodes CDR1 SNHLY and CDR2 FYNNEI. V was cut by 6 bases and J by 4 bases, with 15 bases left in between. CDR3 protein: CASSVSGAGETQYF. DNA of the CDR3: TGTGCCAGCAGCGTTTCGGGGGCCGGAGAGACCCAGTACTTC.

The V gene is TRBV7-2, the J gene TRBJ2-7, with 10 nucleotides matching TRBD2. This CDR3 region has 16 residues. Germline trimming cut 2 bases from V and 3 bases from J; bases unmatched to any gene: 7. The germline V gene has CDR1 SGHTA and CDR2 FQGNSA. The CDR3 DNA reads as TGTGCCAGCAGCTTATCGGCGGCTAGCGGGAGCTACGAGCAGTACTTC. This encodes CASSLSAASGSYEQYF. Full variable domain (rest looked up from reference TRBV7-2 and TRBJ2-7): GAGVSQSPSNKVTEKGKDVELRCDPISGHTALYWYRQSLGQGLEFLIYFQGNSAPDKSGLPSDRFSAERTGGSVSTLTIQRTQQEDSAVYLCASSLSAASGSYEQYFGPGTRLTVT.

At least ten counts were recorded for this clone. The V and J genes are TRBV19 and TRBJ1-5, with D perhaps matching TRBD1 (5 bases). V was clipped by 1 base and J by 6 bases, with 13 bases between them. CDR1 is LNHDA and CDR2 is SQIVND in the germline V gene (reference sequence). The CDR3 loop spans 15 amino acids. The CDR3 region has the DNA TGTGCCAGTAGTATAGTTGGGTGGGGGGTTCAGCCCCAGCATTTT. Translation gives CASSIVGWGVQPQHF.

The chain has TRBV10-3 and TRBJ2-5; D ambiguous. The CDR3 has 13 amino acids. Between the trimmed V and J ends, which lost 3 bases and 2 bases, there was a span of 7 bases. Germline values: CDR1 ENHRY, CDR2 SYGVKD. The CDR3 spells CAISDGLQETQYF. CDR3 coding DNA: TGTGCCATCAGTGACGGGTTGCAAGAGACCCAGTACTTC.

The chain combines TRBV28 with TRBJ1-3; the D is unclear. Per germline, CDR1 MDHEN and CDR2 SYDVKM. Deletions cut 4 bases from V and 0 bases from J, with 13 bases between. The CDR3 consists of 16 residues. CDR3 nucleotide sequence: TGTGCCAGCAGTTCCCAGCCCCTCTACTCTGGAAACACCATATATTTT. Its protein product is CASSSQPLYSGNTIYF.

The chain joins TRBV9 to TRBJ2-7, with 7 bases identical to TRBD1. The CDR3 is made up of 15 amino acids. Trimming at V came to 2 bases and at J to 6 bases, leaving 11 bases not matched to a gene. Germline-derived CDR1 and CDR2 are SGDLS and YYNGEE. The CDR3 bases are TGTGCCAGCAGCGTTTTACCGGGACAGTCTGCCGAGCAGTACTTC. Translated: CASSVLPGQSAEQYF.

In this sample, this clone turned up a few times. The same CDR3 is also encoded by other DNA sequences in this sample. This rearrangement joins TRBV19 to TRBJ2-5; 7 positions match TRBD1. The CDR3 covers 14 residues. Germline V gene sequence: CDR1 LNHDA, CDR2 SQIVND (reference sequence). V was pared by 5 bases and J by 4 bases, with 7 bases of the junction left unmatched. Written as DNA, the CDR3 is TGTGCCAGTAGTCCCCAGACAGGGCTAGAGACCCAGTACTTC. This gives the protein CASSPQTGLETQYF.

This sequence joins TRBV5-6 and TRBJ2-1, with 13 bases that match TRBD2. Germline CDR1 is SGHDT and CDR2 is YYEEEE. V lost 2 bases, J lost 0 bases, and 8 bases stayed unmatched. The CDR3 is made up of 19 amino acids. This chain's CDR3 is CASSFRLAGGGGSYNEQFF. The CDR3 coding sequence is TGTGCCAGCAGCTTTCGACTAGCGGGAGGTGGGGGCTCCTACAATGAGCAGTTCTTC.

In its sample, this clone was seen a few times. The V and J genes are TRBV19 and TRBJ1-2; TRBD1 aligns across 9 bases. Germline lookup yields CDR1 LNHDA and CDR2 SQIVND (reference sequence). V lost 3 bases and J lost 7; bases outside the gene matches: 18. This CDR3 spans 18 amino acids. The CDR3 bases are TGTGCCAGTAGTATTCGTCGAGGCACAGGGGGCGCATATAGTGGCTACACCTTC. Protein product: CASSIRRGTGGAYSGYTF.

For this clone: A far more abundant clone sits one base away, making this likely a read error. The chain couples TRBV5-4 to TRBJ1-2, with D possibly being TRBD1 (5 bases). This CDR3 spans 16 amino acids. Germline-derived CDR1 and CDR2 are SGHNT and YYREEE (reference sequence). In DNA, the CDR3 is TGTGCCAGCAGCCCGGACAATGGGTTATTGAACTATGGCTACGCCTTC. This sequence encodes CASSPDNGLLNYGYAF.

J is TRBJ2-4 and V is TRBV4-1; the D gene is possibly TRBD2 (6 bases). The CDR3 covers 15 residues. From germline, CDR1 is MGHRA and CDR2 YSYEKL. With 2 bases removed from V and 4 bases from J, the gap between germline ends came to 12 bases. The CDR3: CASSQPRDSKNIQYF. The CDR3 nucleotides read TGCGCCAGCAGCCAACCCCGGGACTCAAAAAACATTCAGTACTTC.

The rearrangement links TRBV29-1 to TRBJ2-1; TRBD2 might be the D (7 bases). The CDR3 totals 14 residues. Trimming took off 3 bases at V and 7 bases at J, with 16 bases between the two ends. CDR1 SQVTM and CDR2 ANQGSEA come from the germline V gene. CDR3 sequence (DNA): TGCAGCGTTGAGGGGGGGCGAATTTGGAATGAGCAGTTCTTC. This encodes CSVEGGRIWNEQFF.